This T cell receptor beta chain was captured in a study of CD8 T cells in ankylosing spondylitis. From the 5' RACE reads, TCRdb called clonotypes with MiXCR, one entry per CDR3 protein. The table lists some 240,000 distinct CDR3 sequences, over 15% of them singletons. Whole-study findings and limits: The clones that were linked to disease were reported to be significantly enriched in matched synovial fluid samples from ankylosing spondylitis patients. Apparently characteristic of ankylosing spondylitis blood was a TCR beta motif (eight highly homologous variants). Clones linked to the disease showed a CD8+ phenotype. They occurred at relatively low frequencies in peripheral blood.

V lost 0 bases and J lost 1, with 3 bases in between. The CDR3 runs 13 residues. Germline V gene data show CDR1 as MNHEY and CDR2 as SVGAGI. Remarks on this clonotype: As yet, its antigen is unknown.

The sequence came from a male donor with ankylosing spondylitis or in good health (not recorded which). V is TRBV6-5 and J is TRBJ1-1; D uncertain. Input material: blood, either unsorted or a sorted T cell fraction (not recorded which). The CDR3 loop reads CASSYSSNTEAFF. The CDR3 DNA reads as TGTGCCAGCAGTTACTCATCGAACACTGAAGCTTTCTTT.